The 31 T cell receptor beta chains presented below share a single source sample, sequenced in a study of blood T cell repertoires in COVID-19. TCRdb's copy holds only in-frame clones and misses some; the assay was immunoSEQ multiplex PCR. There are about 220,000 clones in the sample; around 80% occur only once, and roughly 4.6% lies in the top ten. Source material: peripheral blood. The receptors stem from a woman aged 60-75 years who had recovered from COVID-19.

The rearrangement joins TRBV11-2 to TRBJ1-4, with 10 nucleotides matching TRBD1. The V and J ends lost 5 bases and 7 bases, in that order; junction bases with no gene match: 7. The CDR3 sequence is 15 residues long. Germline V CDR1 and CDR2: SGHAT, FQNNGV. For the CDR3, the DNA is TGTGCCAGCAGCAACCGGGACAGGGGTCTTGAAAAACTGTTTTTT. As protein: CASSNRDRGLEKLFF.

The CDR3 DNA reads TGCGCCAGCAGCTTGCAGGGTGAGCAGTTCTTC. Amino acid sequence: CASSLQGEQFF. The gene calls are TRBV5-1 and TRBJ2-1; D possibly corresponds to TRBD1 (5 bases). V lost 1 base and J 9 bases, leaving 5 bases between the germline ends. The CDR3 is 11 amino acids. The germline V gene has CDR1 SGHRS and CDR2 YFSETQ.

The V and J genes are TRBV9 and TRBJ2-1; a possible D gene is TRBD2 (6 bases). The germline V gene has CDR1 SGDLS and CDR2 YYNGEE. V lost 3 bases, J lost 7 bases, and 8 bases lay in between. CDR3 size: 12 residues. In nucleotides, the CDR3 is TGTGCCAGCAGCGCGGAGGGGAATGAGCAGTTCTTC. Translating it yields CASSAEGNEQFF.

This rearrangement joins TRBV6-4 to TRBJ2-3; 11 bases map to TRBD2. Germline V gene sequence: CDR1 MRHNA, CDR2 SNTAGT. This CDR3 is built from 15 residues. J gave up 3 bases and V 8 bases, and 7 bases lay outside the gene matches. The DNA of the CDR3 is TGTGCCAGCGCCTACTCTAGCGGGGGGACAGATACGCAGTATTTT. Its protein is CASAYSSGGTDTQYF.

The chain is built from TRBV6-5 and TRBJ1-2; 7 nucleotides align to TRBD1. V lost 2 bases and J lost 4; bases outside the gene matches: 4. Germline CDR1 reads MNHEY; CDR2 reads SVGAGI. The CDR3 covers 14 residues. DNA for the CDR3: TGTGCCAGCAGTTACGACAGGGCCCCCTATGGCTACACCTTC. This codes for CASSYDRAPYGYTF.

This chain joins TRBV29-1 and TRBJ2-6; D perhaps matches TRBD1 (6 bases). The CDR3 length is 15 residues. V was clipped by 8 bases and J by 2 bases, with 16 bases between them. The V gene's germline CDR1 is SQVTM and CDR2 ANQGSEA. Here the CDR3 DNA reads TGCAGCACTTCACAGGGAAAGGCTGGGGCCAACGTCCTGACTTTC. As protein: CSTSQGKAGANVLTF.

The chain recombines TRBV2 with TRBJ2-7; perhaps TRBD2 as D (5 bases). Germline values: CDR1 SNHLY, CDR2 FYNNEI. The V end was cut by 3 bases, the J end by 2 bases, with 11 bases between. This CDR3 contains 14 residues. CDR3 loop: CASSDSGAAYEQYF. The CDR3 DNA is TGTGCCAGCAGTGACAGCGGCGCCGCCTACGAGCAGTACTTC.

The rearrangement links TRBV29-1 to TRBJ1-2, with D perhaps matching TRBD1 (6 bases). This CDR3 spans 14 amino acids. Germline-derived CDR1 and CDR2 are SQVTM and ANQGSEA. Trimming removed 3 bases from V and 3 bases from J, with 14 bases in between. CDR3 bases: TGCAGCGTTGAGGAGGACAGAGGAGACTATGGCTACACCTTC. It codes for CSVEEDRGDYGYTF.

The rearrangement joins TRBV13 to TRBJ1-2, with 7 bases lining up with TRBD1. The CDR3 contains 15 residues. Trimming cost V 4 bases and J 4 bases; bases outside gene matches: 9. Germline CDR1 is PRHDT and CDR2 is FYEKMQ (reference sequence). The CDR3: CASSSRQGRGYGYTF. For the CDR3, the DNA is TGTGCCAGCAGCTCACGACAGGGTCGTGGCTATGGCTACACCTTC.

This chain connects TRBV6-5 to TRBJ1-2; 9 positions match TRBD1. With 4 bases clipped from V and 7 bases from J, the junction kept 13 bases outside the gene matches. CDR3 length: 16 residues. Germline V gene sequence: CDR1 MNHEY, CDR2 SVGAGI. CDR3 DNA sequence: TGTGCCAGCAGTTCAACCGGACAGGGGTTTGTCACTGGCTACACCTTC. Encoded protein: CASSSTGQGFVTGYTF.

The chain couples TRBV2 to TRBJ1-2; perhaps TRBD1 as D (6 bases). CDR3 length: 13 amino acids. Trimming removed 2 bases at V and 7 bases at J, with 11 bases between. Germline values: CDR1 SNHLY, CDR2 FYNNEI. CDR3 loop: CASSEQGLSGYTF. The CDR3 DNA follows: TGTGCCAGCAGTGAACAGGGGTTGAGTGGCTACACCTTC. The variable domain in full, with the rest retrieved from reference TRBV2 and TRBJ1-2, is EPEVTQTPSHQVTQMGQEVILRCVPISNHLYFYWYRQILGQKVEFLVSFYNNEISEKSEIFDDQFSVERPDGSNFTLKIRSTKLEDSAMYFCASSEQGLSGYTFGSGTRLTVV.

CDR3 DNA: TGTGCCAGCAGCATCGCCGGAGACACCATATATTTT. This codes for CASSIAGDTIYF. The chain joins TRBV11-2 to TRBJ1-3; D remains unclear. The CDR3 totals 12 residues. Trimming cost V 5 bases and J 8 bases, with 10 bases left between them. Germline CDR1 SGHAT, CDR2 FQNNGV.

V is TRBV2 and J is TRBJ1-3; D perhaps matches TRBD1 (5 bases). Trimming removed 5 bases from V and 2 bases from J, with 13 bases in between. The CDR3 is 15 amino acids. CDR1 and CDR2 (germline): SNHLY, FYNNEI. As DNA, the CDR3 is TGTGCCAGCAGTTGGGGGGACGGCGCTGGAAACACCATATATTTT. Protein product: CASSWGDGAGNTIYF.

V usage is TRBV15 and J usage is TRBJ1-1; D gene unclear. This CDR3 is built from 13 residues. Looked up from germline, CDR1 is LNHNV and CDR2 is YYDKDF (reference sequence). V was clipped by 1 base and J by 1 base, with 4 bases between them. Here the CDR3 reads CATSRVRNTEAFF. The CDR3 DNA is TGTGCCACCAGCAGAGTCCGGAACACTGAAGCTTTCTTT.

This chain joins TRBV6-2 or TRBV6-3 and TRBJ2-4, with a possible D match to TRBD2 (5 bases). Germline values: CDR1 MNHEY, CDR2 SVGEGT. V was shortened by 6 bases and J by 5 bases, with 20 bases between the two germline ends. The CDR3 runs to 16 residues. The CDR3 nucleotides are TGTGCCAGCAGCCGACACGGGGATTCGGTCGAAAACATTCAGTACTTC. This gives the protein CASSRHGDSVENIQYF.

The V gene is TRBV9, the J gene TRBJ1-6, with a tentative D call TRBD1 (6 bases). The length of the CDR3 is 17 residues. Looked up from germline, CDR1 is SGDLS and CDR2 is YYNGEE. Trimming took off 0 bases at V and 4 bases at J, with 14 bases between the two ends. As DNA, the CDR3 is TGTGCCAGCAGCGTAGGATATGGGGGCTTGTATAATTCACCCCTCCACTTT. Translated: CASSVGYGGLYNSPLHF.

The chain recombines TRBV6-5 with TRBJ2-1; the D gene is possibly TRBD1 (5 bases). The CDR3 is made up of 15 amino acids. The V gene's germline CDR1 is MNHEY and CDR2 SVGAGI. The V end was cut by 2 bases, the J end by 3 bases, with 11 bases between. The CDR3 loop is CASSYKGPGYNEQFF. The CDR3 DNA follows: TGTGCCAGCAGTTACAAGGGGCCCGGCTACAATGAGCAGTTCTTC.

This clone was observed a single time. The chain employs TRBV5-1 and TRBJ2-1; TRBD2 matches at 14 bases. Germline values: CDR1 SGHRS, CDR2 YFSETQ. V gave up 4 bases and J gave up 10 bases; unmatched junction bases: 7. CDR3 length: 15 amino acids. CDR3: CASSQTGTSGGEQFF. CDR3 in DNA: TGCGCCAGCAGCCAAACCGGGACTAGCGGGGGAGAGCAGTTCTTC.

The chain employs TRBV7-3 and TRBJ2-3; 9 bases are shared with TRBD2. Trimming removed 2 bases from V and 6 bases from J; junction bases left unmatched: 12. The germline CDR1 and CDR2 sequences are SGHTA and FQGTGA. This CDR3 contains 17 residues. This chain's CDR3 is CASSLSSGGGAWDTQYF. The CDR3 DNA is TGTGCCAGCAGCTTATCATCAGGCGGGGGGGCCTGGGATACGCAGTATTTT. Full variable domain (missing parts from reference TRBV7-3 and TRBJ2-3): GAGVSQTPSNKVTEKGKYVELRCDPISGHTALYWYRQSLGQGPEFLIYFQGTGAADDSGLPNDRFFAVRPEGSVSTLKIQRTERGDSAVYLCASSLSSGGGAWDTQYFGPGTRLTVL.

The CDR3 DNA reads as TGTGCCAGCAGTGAAGCTCGTTCAGGGACTAACTATGGCTACACCTTC. Translating gives CASSEARSGTNYGYTF. The chain links TRBV2 to TRBJ1-2; D is perhaps TRBD1 (5 bases). Germline V gives CDR1 SNHLY, CDR2 FYNNEI. The CDR3 is 16 amino acids. The germline V and J ends were trimmed by 0 bases and 0 bases, with 11 bases remaining between them. Complete variable domain (other parts from reference TRBV2 and TRBJ1-2): EPEVTQTPSHQVTQMGQEVILRCVPISNHLYFYWYRQILGQKVEFLVSFYNNEISEKSEIFDDQFSVERPDGSNFTLKIRSTKLEDSAMYFCASSEARSGTNYGYTFGSGTRLTVV.

V gene TRBV19 combines with J gene TRBJ2-7; D is perhaps TRBD1 (5 bases). This CDR3 has 15 residues. CDR1 and CDR2 (germline): LNHDA, SQIVND (reference sequence). V dropped 5 bases and J dropped 2 bases, with 16 bases sitting between them. DNA for the CDR3: TGTGCCAGTAGTGTCGCGTCACAGGCAACCTACGAGCAGTACTTC. Protein sequence: CASSVASQATYEQYF.

Note on this clone: At the DNA level, this CDR3 is encoded by other sequences in the same sample as well. The V and J genes are TRBV11-3 and TRBJ1-1, with D uncertain. Germline CDR1 SGHNT, CDR2 YENEEA. The CDR3 is 13 residues long. V was shortened by 3 bases and J by 0 bases, with 5 bases between the two germline ends. The CDR3 sequence is CASSFGLNTEAFF. DNA for the CDR3: TGTGCCAGCAGCTTCGGTTTGAACACTGAAGCTTTCTTT.

The rearrangement joins TRBV12-3 or TRBV12-4 to TRBJ1-2, with no clear D. The germline V and J ends were trimmed by 3 bases and 2 bases, with 4 bases remaining between them. The CDR3 length is 12 residues. This CDR3 reads CASSFGNYGYTF. CDR3 coding DNA: TGTGCCAGCAGTTTCGGGAACTATGGCTACACCTTC.

This clone was recorded only once. This rearrangement joins TRBV7-2 to TRBJ2-1; 8 bases agree with TRBD2. J lost 0 bases, V lost 7 bases, and 2 bases had no gene match. This CDR3 spans 14 amino acids. CDR1 and CDR2 from the germline V gene are SGHTA and FQGNSA. In DNA form, the CDR3 reads TGTGCCAGCACCCGGGGGGGCTCCTACAATGAGCAGTTCTTC. Translation gives CASTRGGSYNEQFF.

This clone was seen a single time. The chain combines TRBV30 with TRBJ2-1; D remains ambiguous. Germline CDR1 and CDR2: GTSNPN and SVGIG (reference sequence). The CDR3 spans 15 residues. The ends were cut back, 0 bases at V and 11 bases at J, with 20 bases in the middle. CDR3: CAWSVKPLRLIQQFF. The CDR3 nucleotides are TGTGCCTGGAGTGTTAAACCCCTCCGACTGATCCAGCAGTTCTTC. The full variable domain, in which reference TRBV30 and TRBJ2-1 provide the parts outside the CDR3, is SQTIHQWPATLVQPVGSPLSLECTVEGTSNPNLYWYRQAAGRGLQLLFYSVGIGQISSEVPQNLSASRPQDRQFILSSKKLLLSDSGFYLCAWSVKPLRLIQQFFGPGTRLTVL.

V usage is TRBV2 and J usage is TRBJ2-3; 7 bases map to TRBD2. CDR1 is SNHLY, CDR2 FYNNEI, per germline. CDR3 length equals 15 residues. The V and J ends lost 1 base and 4 bases, in that order; junction bases with no gene match: 5. The CDR3 region is CASSEEAGMADTQYF. As DNA, the CDR3 is TGTGCCAGCAGTGAAGAAGCGGGGATGGCAGATACGCAGTATTTT. Full variable domain (rest looked up from reference TRBV2 and TRBJ2-3): EPEVTQTPSHQVTQMGQEVILRCVPISNHLYFYWYRQILGQKVEFLVSFYNNEISEKSEIFDDQFSVERPDGSNFTLKIRSTKLEDSAMYFCASSEEAGMADTQYFGPGTRLTVL.

The V call is TRBV10-3, the J call TRBJ1-1; D gene unclear. Germline lookup yields CDR1 ENHRY and CDR2 SYGVKD. The CDR3 is made up of 15 amino acids. V dropped 4 bases and J dropped 0 bases, with 12 bases sitting between them. The DNA for the CDR3 is TGTGCCATCAGTGGCGAAGCGGGGATGAACACTGAAGCTTTCTTT. Protein: CAISGEAGMNTEAFF.

This clone was detected once. The chain is built from TRBV7-2 and TRBJ2-5; possible D gene TRBD2, 6 bases. This CDR3 region has 15 residues. Germline-derived CDR1 and CDR2 are SGHTA and FQGNSA. Trimming left V 1 base short and J 7 bases short, with 16 bases between. In DNA form, the CDR3 reads TGTGCCAGCAGCTTAGTGGCGGGGACGGTAGCGACCCAGTACTTC. This sequence encodes CASSLVAGTVATQYF.

The rearrangement uses TRBV27 and TRBJ1-6; 7 bases map to TRBD1. The CDR3 totals 17 residues. The ends lost 5 bases at V and 0 bases at J; junction bases unmatched: 7. The germline CDR1 and CDR2 sequences are MNHEY and SMNVEV (reference sequence). In DNA, the CDR3 is TGTGCCAGCAGTCCGGAGGGACAGAGCTCCTATAATTCACCCCTCCACTTT. It translates to CASSPEGQSSYNSPLHF.

The rearrangement joins TRBV18 to TRBJ1-2; 12 bases are shared with TRBD1. This CDR3 has 15 amino acids. The V and J ends lost 5 bases and 2 bases, in that order; junction bases with no gene match: 3. The germline CDR1 and CDR2 sequences are KGHSH and LQKENI. CDR3 loop: CASSAGTGGNYGYTF. In nucleotides, the CDR3 is TGTGCCAGCTCAGCCGGGACAGGGGGCAACTATGGCTACACCTTC.

The chain recombines TRBV7-2 with TRBJ2-7; D perhaps matches TRBD2 (6 bases). Per germline, CDR1 SGHTA and CDR2 FQGNSA. There are 14 residues in the CDR3. The V gene lost 4 bases and the J gene lost 1 base, with 11 bases spanning the gap. The CDR3 here is CASSSPTRSYEQYF. CDR3 DNA: TGTGCCAGCAGCTCCCCGACTAGATCCTACGAGCAGTACTTC.